This TCR beta chain comes out of a study of CD8 T cell repertoires and HIV-1 epitope variants. CDR1 is SGHNT, CDR2 YENEEA, per germline. This CDR3 spans 14 amino acids. Trimming cost V 3 bases and J 11 bases; bases outside gene matches: 8. The protocol was immunoSEQ multiplex PCR, while the TCRdb copy is restricted to in-frame clones and leaves out a portion. Found here are about 95,000 clones, roughly four fifths of them singletons; the top ten hold around 24%. The receptor comes from a male donor with HIV. Material: uncultured baseline CD8+ T cells from peripheral blood mononuclear cells (PBMCs). This chain connects TRBV11-3 to TRBJ2-1, with 9 bases aligning to TRBD2. CDR3 sequence reads: CASSLETSGRKQFF. Written as DNA, the CDR3 is TGTGCCAGCAGCTTGGAGACTAGCGGTAGAAAGCAGTTCTTC.